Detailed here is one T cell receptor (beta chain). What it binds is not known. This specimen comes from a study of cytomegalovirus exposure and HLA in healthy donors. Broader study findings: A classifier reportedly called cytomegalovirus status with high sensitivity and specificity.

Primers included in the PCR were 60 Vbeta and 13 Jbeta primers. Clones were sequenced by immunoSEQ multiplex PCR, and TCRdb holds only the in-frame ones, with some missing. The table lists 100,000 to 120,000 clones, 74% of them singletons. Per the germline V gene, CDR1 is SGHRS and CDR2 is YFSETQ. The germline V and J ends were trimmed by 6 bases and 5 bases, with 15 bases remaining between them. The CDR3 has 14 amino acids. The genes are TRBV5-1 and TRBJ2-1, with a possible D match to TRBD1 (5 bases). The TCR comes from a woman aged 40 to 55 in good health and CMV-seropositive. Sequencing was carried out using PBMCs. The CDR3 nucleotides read TGCGCCAGCACCCTAGGGGCAGAAGACAATGAGCAGTTCTTC. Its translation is CASTLGAEDNEQFF.